This passage covers 32 T cell receptor beta chains from one sample sequenced in a study of early T cells in non-severe SARS-CoV-2 infection. TCRdb fed the 5' RACE reads into MiXCR, producing one record per CDR3 protein. The sample lists 55,000 to 70,000 distinct CDR3 sequences, 12% occurring once. The sample comprised whole blood. The receptor source for this set is an adult who was a healthcare worker with PCR-confirmed SARS-CoV-2 infection or an uninfected control (not recorded which).

This rearrangement joins TRBV7-2 to TRBJ2-3, with D possibly matching TRBD2 (5 bases). Trimming pared 4 bases from V and 2 bases from J, leaving 16 bases between. The CDR3 spans 16 residues. Per the germline V gene, CDR1 is SGHTA and CDR2 is FQGNSA. The CDR3 DNA is TGTGCCAGCAGCTACGGGCTAGCAACCTTCACAGATACGCAGTATTTT. It codes for CASSYGLATFTDTQYF.

This clonotype showed up just a few times. The chain links TRBV5-1 to TRBJ2-3, with 8 bases aligning to TRBD1. CDR1 and CDR2 (germline): SGHRS, YFSETQ. This CDR3 comprises 14 residues. V was pared by 4 bases and J by 3 bases, with 4 bases of the junction left unmatched. CDR3 sequence reads: CASSKGQETDTQYF. The CDR3 DNA sequence: TGCGCCAGCAGCAAGGGACAGGAAACAGATACGCAGTATTTT.

The chain couples TRBV12-3 or TRBV12-4 to TRBJ2-1; 10 bases are a match to TRBD2. This CDR3 has 16 residues. Trimming took 3 bases from V and 12 from J; bases not matched to a gene: 14. The CDR3 reads CASSFGLAAGYDGQFF. CDR3 coding DNA: TGTGCCAGCAGTTTCGGACTAGCGGCAGGATACGATGGGCAGTTCTTC.

This sequence joins TRBV7-2 and TRBJ2-3; perhaps TRBD1 as D (6 bases). V gave up 4 bases and J gave up 2 bases, with 7 bases separating them. Germline V lookup: CDR1 SGHTA, CDR2 FQGNSA. The CDR3 contains 13 residues. CDR3 bases: TGTGCCAGCAGCTACAGGGCCACAGATACGCAGTATTTT. It translates to CASSYRATDTQYF. Full variable domain (remainder filled in from reference TRBV7-2 and TRBJ2-3): GAGVSQSPSNKVTEKGKDVELRCDPISGHTALYWYRQSLGQGLEFLIYFQGNSAPDKSGLPSDRFSAERTGGSVSTLTIQRTQQEDSAVYLCASSYRATDTQYFGPGTRLTVL.

This chain joins TRBV6-5 and TRBJ2-5; a weak D match, TRBD1 (5 bases). There are 17 residues in the CDR3. Trimming left V 2 bases short and J 2 bases short, with 18 bases between. Germline CDR1 and CDR2: MNHEY and SVGAGI. The CDR3 loop is CASSYGFSAGNQETQYF. DNA for the CDR3: TGTGCCAGCAGTTACGGGTTTTCGGCAGGGAATCAAGAGACCCAGTACTTC.

This clonotype was seen a handful of times. The chain recombines TRBV7-2 with TRBJ2-3; 8 bases fit TRBD2. The CDR3 is 18 amino acids. J lost 1 base, V lost 1 base, and 10 bases had no gene match. Germline V gene lookup returns CDR1 SGHTA and CDR2 FQGNSA. The CDR3 DNA follows: TGTGCCAGCAGCTTAGGACGCGGGGGGTCCCCTCGCACAGATACGCAGTATTTT. The encoded protein is CASSLGRGGSPRTDTQYF.

This clonotype has only a few counts. The chain has TRBV20-1 and TRBJ2-1; no clear D gene. Looked up from germline, CDR1 is DFQATT and CDR2 is SNEGSKA (reference sequence). The CDR3 loop spans 15 amino acids. The germline V and J ends were trimmed by 5 bases and 0 bases, with 14 bases remaining between them. The CDR3 coding sequence is TGCAGTGCTCCCTTCCCCAGTCGCTCCTACAATGAGCAGTTCTTC. Its protein is CSAPFPSRSYNEQFF.

This clonotype has just a few counts. The chain uses TRBV5-6 and TRBJ1-1; possible D gene TRBD1, 5 bases. The CDR3 runs 16 residues. Germline CDR1 SGHDT, CDR2 YYEEEE. V was cut by 0 bases and J by 10 bases, with 22 bases left in between. In DNA form, the CDR3 reads TGTGCCAGCAGCTTGGGTCTTACCCGGGACGGAGGTCGAGCTTTCTTT. Its protein is CASSLGLTRDGGRAFF.

Only a few counts were recorded for this clonotype. The V gene is TRBV5-1, the J gene TRBJ2-3, with a tentative D call TRBD2 (5 bases). From germline, CDR1 is SGHRS and CDR2 YFSETQ. V gave up 0 bases and J gave up 6 bases, with 8 bases separating them. CDR3 length: 13 residues. The CDR3 protein is CASSLVALDTQYF. DNA of the CDR3: TGCGCCAGCAGCTTGGTAGCGCTCGATACGCAGTATTTT.

This clonotype appeared a few times. The V and J genes are TRBV3-1 and TRBJ1-1; TRBD1 is a possible D gene (5 bases). Trimming shortened V by 0 bases and J by 1 base, and 12 bases separated the two germline ends. Germline lookup yields CDR1 LGHDT and CDR2 YNNKEL (reference sequence). The CDR3 sequence is 16 residues long. CDR3 in DNA: TGTGCCAGCAGCCAAGAGGGTCCAGGGACGAACACTGAAGCTTTCTTT. It encodes CASSQEGPGTNTEAFF.

In its sample, this clonotype was seen a few times. The rearrangement joins TRBV29-1 to TRBJ1-2; tentative D call: TRBD1 (6 bases). Germline CDR1 reads SQVTM; CDR2 reads ANQGSEA. V was shortened by 4 bases and J by 6 bases, with 15 bases between the two germline ends. The CDR3 covers 13 residues. CDR3: CSVVGGQVDGYTF. The CDR3 nucleotides read TGCAGCGTTGTTGGGGGGCAGGTTGATGGCTACACCTTC.

The V gene is TRBV6-2 or TRBV6-3, the J gene TRBJ2-7; D call uncertain. The germline CDR1 and CDR2 sequences are MNHEY and SVGEGT. CDR3 length: 11 amino acids. V was cut by 6 bases and J by 8 bases, with 11 bases left in between. CDR3 nucleotide sequence: TGTGCCAGCAGACTCTCCGCGAAGCAGTACTTC. Translated: CASRLSAKQYF.

J is TRBJ2-1 and V is TRBV19, with 8 bases fitting TRBD1. From germline, CDR1 is LNHDA and CDR2 SQIVND (reference sequence). Trimming at V came to 4 bases and at J to 5 bases, leaving 7 bases not matched to a gene. The CDR3 is made up of 15 amino acids. The CDR3 DNA sequence: TGTGCCAGTAGTAAAGGACAGGGATACGACAATGAGCAGTTCTTC. Its translation is CASSKGQGYDNEQFF. The full variable domain, its missing parts supplied by reference TRBV19 and TRBJ2-1, is DGGITQSPKYLFRKEGQNVTLSCEQNLNHDAMYWYRQDPGQGLRLIYYSQIVNDFQKGDIAEGYSVSREKKESFPLTVTSAQKNPTAFYLCASSKGQGYDNEQFFGPGTRLTVL.

This clonotype has ten or more counts. This sequence joins TRBV20-1 and TRBJ2-7; weak D call: TRBD2 (6 bases). The V end lost 0 bases, the J end lost 9 bases, and 27 bases lay between the germline ends. Germline V gene data show CDR1 as DFQATT and CDR2 as SNEGSKA (reference sequence). This CDR3 region has 17 residues. The CDR3 sequence is CSARDSRFAGTEGMQYF. CDR3 sequence (DNA): TGCAGTGCTAGAGATAGTCGGTTTGCGGGGACGGAGGGAATGCAGTACTTC.

This clonotype was seen only a few times. The CDR3 DNA is TGCGCCAGCAGTGTTGGGGACGCCGGGGAGCTGTTTTTT. Translated: CASSVGDAGELFF. The chain couples TRBV10-1 to TRBJ2-2; either TRBD1 or TRBD2 may supply D (5 bases each). The CDR3 runs 13 residues. Germline lookup yields CDR1 WNHNN and CDR2 SYGVQD (reference sequence). With 4 bases removed from V and 6 bases from J, the gap between germline ends came to 9 bases.

This clonotype was found a few times. This chain uses TRBV6-6 with TRBJ1-4; unclear D gene. CDR1 and CDR2 from the germline V gene are MNHNY and SVGAGI (reference sequence). This CDR3 is built from 14 residues. Trimming removed 6 bases from V and 7 bases from J, with 15 bases in between. The CDR3 DNA reads as TGTGCCAGCAGCTTGACTACGGGCAGTGAAAAACTGTTTTTT. Translated, it gives CASSLTTGSEKLFF.

This clonotype was counted a few times. The CDR3 reads CAISAAGREQFF. The CDR3 coding sequence is TGTGCCATCAGCGCCGCAGGTCGGGAGCAGTTCTTC. The chain employs TRBV10-3 and TRBJ2-1; D is undetermined. The CDR3 has 12 amino acids. Trimming pared 6 bases from V and 10 bases from J, leaving 13 bases between. CDR1 is ENHRY and CDR2 is SYGVKD in the germline V gene.

The gene calls are TRBV9 and TRBJ2-5; TRBD1 might be the D (6 bases). With 3 bases removed from V and 1 base from J, the gap between germline ends came to 10 bases. This CDR3 has 14 residues. The germline CDR1 and CDR2 sequences are SGDLS and YYNGEE. The DNA of the CDR3 is TGTGCCAGCAGCGCCGGGACATTCCAAGAGACCCAGTACTTC. Amino acids: CASSAGTFQETQYF.

This clonotype occurred a few times. The rearrangement links TRBV3-1 to TRBJ1-2; D is unresolved. The germline V and J ends were trimmed by 0 bases and 5 bases, with 7 bases remaining between them. The CDR3 extends over 13 amino acids. Germline CDR1 reads LGHDT; CDR2 reads YNNKEL (reference sequence). The CDR3 spells CASSQDDAYGYTF. The CDR3, as DNA: TGTGCCAGCAGCCAAGATGACGCATATGGCTACACCTTC. The whole variable domain, filled in from reference TRBV3-1 and TRBJ1-2, reads DTAVSQTPKYLVTQMGNDKSIKCEQNLGHDTMYWYKQDSKKFLKIMFSYNNKELIINETVPNRFSPKSPDKAHLNLHINSLELGDSAVYFCASSQDDAYGYTFGSGTRLTVV.

Many counts were recorded for this clonotype. This chain uses TRBV2 with TRBJ2-2; D perhaps matches TRBD1 (5 bases). There are 15 residues in the CDR3. The germline V and J ends were trimmed by 6 bases and 2 bases, with 13 bases remaining between them. Germline V CDR1 and CDR2: SNHLY, FYNNEI. CDR3 sequence (DNA): TGTGCCAGCAGCTACTATGGGGCCAACACCGGGGAGCTGTTTTTT. Its protein product is CASSYYGANTGELFF.

The rearrangement links TRBV9 to TRBJ2-3, with a weak D call TRBD1 (5 bases). The ends were cut back, 5 bases at V and 6 bases at J, with 22 bases in the middle. Per the germline V gene, CDR1 is SGDLS and CDR2 is YYNGEE. The CDR3 length is 16 residues. The CDR3 region is CASSRPQGVLIDTQYF. Here the CDR3 DNA reads TGTGCCAGCAGTCGGCCCCAAGGGGTTTTAATCGATACGCAGTATTTT.

This clonotype has more than one count but fewer than ten. V is TRBV7-2 and J is TRBJ1-2; no reliable D call. The CDR3 spans 13 residues. Trimming stripped 2 bases from V and 6 bases from J, with 10 bases between. CDR1 and CDR2 (germline): SGHTA, FQGNSA. This CDR3 reads CASSLNSHDGYTF. Written as DNA, the CDR3 is TGTGCCAGCAGCTTAAACAGCCACGATGGCTACACCTTC.

The chain recombines TRBV9 with TRBJ2-4; 7 bases are shared with TRBD2. The ends lost 4 bases at V and 6 bases at J; junction bases unmatched: 7. CDR3 length: 14 amino acids. CDR1 and CDR2 from the germline V gene are SGDLS and YYNGEE. CDR3 in amino acids: CASSSGDSGNIQYF. For the CDR3, the DNA is TGTGCCAGCAGCAGCGGGGACTCAGGAAACATTCAGTACTTC.

The chain is built from TRBV9 and TRBJ2-3; D uncertain. Per germline, CDR1 SGDLS and CDR2 YYNGEE. The CDR3 totals 13 residues. Trimming pared 7 bases from V and 1 base from J, leaving 10 bases between. The CDR3 DNA is TGTGCCAGCGCCCCGCGCCGCACAGATACGCAGTATTTT. Amino acid sequence: CASAPRRTDTQYF.

Note on this clonotype: It may be a read error: a sequence one base away is much more abundant. J is TRBJ1-1 and V is TRBV12-3 or TRBV12-4; D is uncertain. This CDR3 has 13 amino acids. V gave up 4 bases and J gave up 1 base, with 7 bases separating them. The CDR3 sequence is CASSWRANTEAFF. In nucleotides, the CDR3 is TGTGCCAGCAGTTGGCGAGCGAACACTGAAGCTTTCTTT.

This clonotype was seen a few times. The rearrangement uses TRBV27 and TRBJ1-2, with unresolved D. The germline CDR1 and CDR2 sequences are MNHEY and SMNVEV (reference sequence). The CDR3 length is 13 residues. V dropped 6 bases and J dropped 13 bases, with 21 bases sitting between them. DNA of the CDR3: TGTGCCAGCAGCCCCGGACGCCGTTTTGCCTTCACCTTC. Protein product: CASSPGRRFAFTF.

This clonotype occurred many times. The V and J genes are TRBV7-9 and TRBJ1-1, with unresolved D. The CDR3 consists of 19 residues. Germline V lookup: CDR1 SEHNR, CDR2 FQNEAQ (reference sequence). The V and J ends lost 7 bases and 1 base respectively, with 28 bases between them. The CDR3 reads CASTTSRGNQLPPNTEAFF. CDR3 coding DNA: TGTGCCAGCACCACCTCGAGAGGGAATCAGCTCCCCCCGAACACTGAAGCTTTCTTT.

The chain couples TRBV6-1 to TRBJ1-2, with D uncertain. Per germline, CDR1 MNHNS and CDR2 SASEGT. Trimming shortened V by 8 bases and J by 4 bases, and 17 bases separated the two germline ends. This CDR3 comprises 14 residues. The CDR3 DNA follows: TGTGCCAGCGAGCGAGGCCCTCCCCTCTATGGCTACACCTTC. Encoded protein: CASERGPPLYGYTF.

This clonotype was counted a few times. The genes are TRBV3-1 and TRBJ1-1; 8 bases align to TRBD1. V dropped 5 bases and J dropped 3; count of bases not matched to a gene: 8. CDR1 and CDR2 from the germline V gene are LGHDT and YNNKEL (reference sequence). This CDR3 has 15 residues. For the CDR3, the DNA is TGTGCCAGCAGCGAACCAGGGGGCGCGGACACTGAAGCTTTCTTT. Protein sequence: CASSEPGGADTEAFF.

This clonotype has ten or more counts. The chain recombines TRBV7-2 with TRBJ2-5, with D uncertain. V lost 3 bases and J lost 5, with 7 bases in between. Germline V CDR1 and CDR2: SGHTA, FQGNSA. The CDR3 has 12 amino acids. CDR3 loop: CASSFQRETQYF. CDR3 bases: TGTGCCAGCAGCTTCCAGAGGGAGACCCAGTACTTC.

The rearrangement joins TRBV27 to TRBJ2-3; 10 positions agree with TRBD2. The length of the CDR3 is 16 residues. Per the germline V gene, CDR1 is MNHEY and CDR2 is SMNVEV (reference sequence). Trimming removed 9 bases from V and 1 base from J; junction bases left unmatched: 10. The CDR3 here is CARSPLAGVGTDTQYF. DNA for the CDR3: TGTGCCAGAAGCCCTCTAGCGGGGGTCGGCACAGATACGCAGTATTTT.

This clonotype was found many times. This chain connects TRBV6-1 to TRBJ1-5; no definite D call. Germline loops: CDR1 MNHNS, CDR2 SASEGT. Trimming removed 3 bases from V and 9 bases from J, with 12 bases in between. This CDR3 is built from 13 residues. The CDR3 sequence is CASSESWGWPQHF. The CDR3 DNA reads TGTGCCAGCAGTGAGAGTTGGGGTTGGCCCCAGCATTTT.